The following is a T cell receptor beta chain sequence with its context. Trimming took 6 bases from V and 0 from J, leaving 12 bases between them. The CDR3 is 15 amino acids. The V gene's germline CDR1 is LGHDT and CDR2 YNNKEL (reference sequence). This sample stems from a study of blood T cell repertoires in COVID-19. Authors' data handling: It was from reference gene primer amplification that nucleated cell counts were estimated. Using immunoSEQ multiplex PCR, the repertoire was profiled, and TCRdb retains in-frame clones only, with some absent. V, J and clone size derive from that table, while D and trimming were established from the DNA sequence. The sample yields 70,000 to 95,000 clones, 80% seen once.

This chain joins TRBV3-1 (or the pseudogene TRBV3-2) and TRBJ1-5; weak D call: TRBD1 (5 bases). The specimen was peripheral blood. This clonotype originated in a human donor in a cohort sampled during active COVID-19. CDR3 residues: CASSPTGGSNQPQHF. DNA for the CDR3: TGTGCCAGCAGTCCAACAGGCGGTAGCAATCAGCCCCAGCATTTT.